Following are 20 T cell receptor beta chains from one sample sequenced in a study of PD-L1 blockade in urothelial cancer. TCRdb keeps only in-frame clones here, not all; method: immunoSEQ multiplex PCR. The sample yields tens of thousands of clones, 80% seen once. Time point indicated: pretreatment peripheral blood. Source: PBMCs, taken around atezolizumab (anti-PD-L1) treatment. The receptors here all came from a man in his sixties with urothelial cancer.

The chain couples TRBV30 to TRBJ2-2; D is perhaps TRBD1 (7 bases). The CDR3 has 16 amino acids. Deletions cut 4 bases from V and 1 base from J, with 16 bases between. Germline assignment: CDR1 GTSNPN and CDR2 SVGIG (reference sequence). CDR3 in amino acids: CAWTVPGGLNTGELFF. The CDR3 region has the DNA TGTGCCTGGACCGTACCAGGGGGACTGAACACCGGGGAGCTGTTTTTT.

The chain carries TRBV18 and TRBJ2-7, with TRBD1 matching 8 bases. V lost 0 bases to trimming and J lost 4 bases; unmatched junction nucleotides: 2. This CDR3 has 14 residues. Looked up from germline, CDR1 is KGHSH and CDR2 is LQKENI. The CDR3 loop is CASSPPGQVYEQYF. The DNA of the CDR3 is TGTGCCAGCTCACCACCGGGACAGGTGTACGAGCAGTACTTC.

Only a few counts were recorded for this clone. The V and J genes are TRBV7-8 and TRBJ1-1; 9 nucleotides match TRBD1. Germline CDR1 is SGHVS and CDR2 is FQNEAQ. The CDR3 totals 15 residues. The J segment lost 2 bases and the V segment lost 2 bases, leaving 3 bases of the junction unmatched. CDR3 DNA sequence: TGTGCCAGCAGCTTAACAGGGGGCGGCAACACTGAAGCTTTCTTT. Encoded protein: CASSLTGGGNTEAFF.

The chain combines TRBV6-6 with TRBJ2-3; 7 bases fit TRBD1. V gave up 8 bases and J gave up 2 bases; unmatched junction bases: 4. CDR1 is MNHNY and CDR2 is SVGAGI in the germline V gene (reference sequence). The CDR3 length is 13 residues. CDR3 loop: CASRDSTTDTQYF. The CDR3 DNA reads as TGTGCCAGCCGGGACAGCACCACAGATACGCAGTATTTT.

This clone has a single count. This chain uses TRBV27 with TRBJ2-7; D possibly corresponds to TRBD1 (6 bases). Between the trimmed V and J ends, which lost 6 bases and 2 bases, there was a span of 23 bases. The CDR3 consists of 17 residues. Germline values: CDR1 MNHEY, CDR2 SMNVEV (reference sequence). This chain's CDR3 is CASSHRGNRDTTYEQYF. CDR3 DNA sequence: TGTGCCAGCAGCCACCGGGGCAACCGGGACACCACCTACGAGCAGTACTTC.

The chain combines TRBV30 with TRBJ1-1; D gene unclear. Between the trimmed V and J ends, which lost 6 bases and 1 base, there was a span of 9 bases. The CDR3 runs to 12 residues. Germline CDR1 GTSNPN, CDR2 SVGIG (reference sequence). The CDR3 loop is CACEHENTEAFF. CDR3 nucleotide sequence: TGTGCCTGCGAACATGAGAACACTGAAGCTTTCTTT.

The rearrangement uses TRBV30 and TRBJ1-4; D uncertain. The CDR3 has 13 residues. V was pared by 5 bases and J by 3 bases, with 10 bases between. The V gene's germline CDR1 is GTSNPN and CDR2 SVGIG (reference sequence). CDR3 sequence: CAWYSRSNEKLFF. The CDR3 DNA follows: TGTGCCTGGTATTCCAGGTCTAATGAAAAACTGTTTTTT.

J is TRBJ2-3 and V is TRBV5-1; 14 bases match TRBD2. The germline CDR1 and CDR2 sequences are SGHRS and YFSETQ. The trim removed 5 bases at V and 2 bases at J, leaving 7 bases unmatched. The CDR3 loop spans 17 amino acids. This CDR3 reads CASRSGLAGGLTDTQYF. The CDR3 nucleotides read TGCGCCAGCAGAAGCGGACTAGCGGGGGGACTCACAGATACGCAGTATTTT.

V and J are TRBV6-1 and TRBJ2-3; 7 positions agree with TRBD1. Germline V lookup: CDR1 MNHNS, CDR2 SASEGT. The ends lost 6 bases at V and 4 bases at J; junction bases unmatched: 7. This CDR3 comprises 14 residues. The CDR3 DNA sequence: TGTGCCAGCAGCGCCCGGGACAGATCAGATACGCAGTATTTT. Its protein is CASSARDRSDTQYF.

This sequence joins TRBV27 and TRBJ1-1; tentatively, D is TRBD1 (6 bases). This CDR3 is 16 amino acids long. Germline V gene lookup returns CDR1 MNHEY and CDR2 SMNVEV (reference sequence). Trimming stripped 3 bases from V and 5 bases from J, with 19 bases between. The DNA for the CDR3 is TGTGCCAGCAGTTTCTTGCAGGTGGGGGCAGGGACTGAAGCTTTCTTT. It specifies CASSFLQVGAGTEAFF.

This rearrangement joins TRBV6-5 to TRBJ1-2; D uncertain. Trimming removed 2 bases at V and 2 bases at J, with 9 bases between. This CDR3 is 14 amino acids long. Germline values: CDR1 MNHEY, CDR2 SVGAGI. This chain's CDR3 is CASSYMRANYGYTF. Here the CDR3 DNA reads TGTGCCAGCAGTTACATGAGGGCCAACTATGGCTACACCTTC.

This clone was seen just once. The V gene is TRBV7-9, the J gene TRBJ1-5; D possibly corresponds to TRBD1 (5 bases). This CDR3 is 14 amino acids long. Germline V gene sequence: CDR1 SEHNR, CDR2 FQNEAQ (reference sequence). Between the trimmed V and J ends, which lost 4 bases and 0 bases, there was a span of 7 bases. The CDR3 sequence is CASSSDSSNQPQHF. In nucleotides, the CDR3 is TGTGCCAGCAGCTCCGACAGTAGCAATCAGCCCCAGCATTTT.

This chain joins TRBV28 and TRBJ1-3, with D perhaps TRBD1 (6 bases). Germline CDR1 reads MDHEN; CDR2 reads SYDVKM. Between the trimmed V and J ends, which lost 2 bases and 3 bases, there was a span of 14 bases. The CDR3 sequence is 16 residues long. This CDR3 is CASSLTGLRSGNTIYF. The CDR3 DNA sequence: TGTGCCAGCAGTTTAACAGGGCTCCGGAGTGGAAACACCATATATTTT.

This clone was seen just once. J is TRBJ2-1 and V is TRBV11-3, with a weak D call TRBD2 (6 bases). The germline V gene encodes CDR1 SGHNT and CDR2 YENEEA. Trimming left V 3 bases short and J 6 bases short, with 12 bases between. The CDR3 has 14 residues. CDR3 region: CASSLTGVSNEQFF. For the CDR3, the DNA is TGTGCCAGCAGCTTGACGGGAGTTAGCAATGAGCAGTTCTTC.

The chain recombines TRBV4-1 with TRBJ2-2, with 8 positions matching TRBD1. Germline assignment: CDR1 MGHRA and CDR2 YSYEKL. Unmatched junction bases numbered 4, after V lost 3 bases and J lost 4 bases. CDR3 length equals 15 residues. The CDR3 DNA follows: TGCGCCAGCAGCCACCTAGACAGGGGCACCGGGGAGCTGTTTTTT. Its protein is CASSHLDRGTGELFF.

J is TRBJ2-1 and V is TRBV15, with TRBD2 identical over 7 bases. J gave up 2 bases and V 5 bases, and 9 bases lay outside the gene matches. The CDR3 is 16 residues long. Germline values: CDR1 LNHNV, CDR2 YYDKDF (reference sequence). The CDR3, as DNA: TGTGCCACCAGCCAAGGGCGGGAGAACGCCTACAATGAGCAGTTCTTC. This sequence encodes CATSQGRENAYNEQFF.

The chain uses TRBV19 and TRBJ2-1; D is possibly TRBD1 (6 bases). Trimming removed 5 bases at V and 6 bases at J, with 20 bases between. The germline gives CDR1 LNHDA, CDR2 SQIVND (reference sequence). This CDR3 spans 16 amino acids. The CDR3 spells CASSVRRGSGSNEQFF. DNA of the CDR3: TGTGCCAGTAGTGTCCGCAGGGGTTCGGGCTCCAATGAGCAGTTCTTC.

This chain links TRBV4-3 with TRBJ2-1, with 10 positions matching TRBD2. The CDR3 extends over 16 amino acids. V dropped 1 base and J dropped 3; count of bases not matched to a gene: 3. The germline CDR1 and CDR2 sequences are LGHNA and YSLEER. CDR3 protein: CASSQAASGSYNEQFF. The CDR3 DNA sequence: TGCGCCAGCAGCCAAGCGGCTAGCGGGAGCTACAATGAGCAGTTCTTC.

The chain links TRBV11-2 to TRBJ1-3; tentative D call: TRBD1 (5 bases). The CDR3 length is 17 residues. The ends were cut back, 1 base at V and 4 bases at J, with 17 bases in the middle. Germline V gene data show CDR1 as SGHAT and CDR2 as FQNNGV. The DNA for the CDR3 is TGTGCCAGCAGCTTAGTCCCCGGCAGGGCGGGAGGAAACACCATATATTTT. Its translation is CASSLVPGRAGGNTIYF.

For the CDR3, the DNA is TGTGCCAGCAGCACAATAACAGGAAATGGCTACACCTTC. Protein sequence: CASSTITGNGYTF. The chain has TRBV27 and TRBJ1-2, with a tentative D call TRBD1 (5 bases). Germline V CDR1 and CDR2: MNHEY, SMNVEV (reference sequence). The CDR3 is 13 amino acids. V lost 6 bases to trimming and J lost 6 bases, with 14 bases between them.